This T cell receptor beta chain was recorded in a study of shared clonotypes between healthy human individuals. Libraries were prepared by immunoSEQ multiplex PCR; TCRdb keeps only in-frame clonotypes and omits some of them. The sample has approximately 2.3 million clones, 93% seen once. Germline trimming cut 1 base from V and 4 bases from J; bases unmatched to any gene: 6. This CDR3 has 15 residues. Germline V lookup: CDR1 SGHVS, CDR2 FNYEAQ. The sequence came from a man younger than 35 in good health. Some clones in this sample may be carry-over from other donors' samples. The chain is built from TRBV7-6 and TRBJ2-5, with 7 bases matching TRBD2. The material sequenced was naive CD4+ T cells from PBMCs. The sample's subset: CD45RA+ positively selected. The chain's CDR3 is CASSLVASGGETQYF. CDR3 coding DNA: TGTGCCAGCAGCTTAGTAGCTAGCGGTGGAGAGACCCAGTACTTC.